This TCR beta chain was recovered during a study of CD8 T cells in Susac syndrome (dated by TCRdb to about 2019). Some background on the complete study: The study used repertoire sequencing to test whether antigen drove CD8+ T cell activation and differentiation in Susac syndrome. Broader findings and caveats from the paper: The number of individuals in the TCR sequencing and HLA analysis was recognized as being relatively small.

On this clonotype: Its antigen target is currently unknown. Base-call qualities are not available, and no considerably larger clone is one nucleotide away.

RNA was extracted using the RNeasy kit, and roughly 0.45 to 1 microgram was reverse transcribed with random hexamers. TCR beta CDR3 regions were amplified with the immunoSEQ multiplex PCR assay covering 54 Vbeta and 13 Jbeta segments. PCR amplification bias was corrected using a synthetic template baseline for primer optimization and computational correction. In the original analysis: Reads were annotated to V, D and J genes per IMGT and analyzed with immunoSEQ Analyzer, keeping only productive sequences. Clonality was computed as one minus Shannon entropy normalized by log2 of the number of productive unique sequences. For each patient and control, public and private clones were evaluated within the 100 most prevalent clones. Clones were defined as Susac-specific if absent from the healthy and MS cohorts, from over a thousand published viral clones and from other ImmuneACCESS disease sequences. TCRdb reprocessing: public reads trimmed at Q25 with fastp, clones called with MiXCR, in-frame beta chains kept. CDR3 protein duplicates are merged, each entry listing the most common genes and DNA. The V and J calls follow TCRdb's processing rather than the paper's. The sample profile shows 300,000 or so distinct CDR3 sequences; about 91% of them were found once. Of the sample, about 0.07% is held by the ten largest clones.

Peripheral blood CD8+ and CD4+ T cells from healthy donors, Susac syndrome patients and multiple sclerosis patients were profiled using high-throughput TCR beta sequencing. The multiple sclerosis controls were treatment-naive patients whose relapsing-remitting disease, either stable or active, fulfilled the revised McDonald criteria. Bulk CD8+ and CD4+ T cells were purified magnetically by negative isolation, whereas CD8+ TEMRA cells were enriched by FACS. Blood was collected in EDTA tubes and processed within 24 hours, with PBMCs isolated through density gradient centrifugation. PBMCs intended for TCR sequencing were cryopreserved in liquid nitrogen and were subsequently thawed in a 37 degrees C water bath. The sorted or isolated CD4+, CD8+ and CD8+ TEMRA cells had a purity of 90% or higher. The CDR3 covers 13 residues, taking in both the cysteine and the phenylalanine. Only the CDR3 portion is preserved as DNA: 39 bases, with reading frame beginning at the first base. Reading the germline V gene (reference sequence) gives CDR1 GTSNPN and CDR2 SVGIG. V loses 2 bases, J loses 7 bases, and the germline ends lie 12 bases apart.

This chain joins TRBV30 to TRBJ1-5; a tentative D call is TRBD1 (6 bases match). What was sequenced was CD4+ T cells from PBMCs. The origin of this receptor is a human donor with multiple sclerosis. Here is the DNA: TGTGCCTGGAGTCGGTCAGGGGAACAGCCCCAGCATTTT. Its amino acids are CAWSRSGEQPQHF.